One sample yielded the 19 T cell receptor beta chains listed below, sequenced in a study of blood T cell repertoires in COVID-19. The table came from immunoSEQ multiplex PCR; TCRdb's copy has only in-frame clones and leaves some out. Of around 35,000 clones in the sample, roughly 80% are singletons; the top ten hold about 3%. Input material: peripheral blood. All receptors come from a man aged 70-80 years with COVID-19, enrolled during active disease.

This sequence joins TRBV28 and TRBJ2-1; TRBD2 aligns across 7 bases. The CDR3 consists of 16 residues. CDR1 and CDR2 from the germline V gene are MDHEN and SYDVKM. Trimming removed 3 bases from V and 2 bases from J; junction bases left unmatched: 7. The CDR3 loop is CASSFWRESTYNEQFF. DNA for the CDR3: TGTGCCAGCAGTTTCTGGCGGGAGAGCACCTACAATGAGCAGTTCTTC. The full variable domain, in which reference TRBV28 and TRBJ2-1 provide the parts outside the CDR3, is DVKVTQSSRYLVKRTGEKVFLECVQDMDHENMFWYRQDPGLGLRLIYFSYDVKMKEKGDIPEGYSVSREKKERFSLILESASTNQTSMYLCASSFWRESTYNEQFFGPGTRLTVL.

This chain links TRBV6-5 with TRBJ1-1; D gene unclear. Germline V gene lookup returns CDR1 MNHEY and CDR2 SVGAGI. The length of the CDR3 is 12 residues. Trimming left V 6 bases short and J 7 bases short, with 12 bases between. CDR3 protein: CASSRGWDEAFF. DNA of the CDR3: TGTGCCAGCAGCCGAGGGTGGGATGAAGCTTTCTTT.

The chain uses TRBV4-1 and TRBJ2-7; TRBD2 agrees at 8 bases. V trimming: 3 bases; J trimming: 4 bases; junction bases outside the gene matches: 11. The CDR3 runs 16 residues. Germline-derived CDR1 and CDR2 are MGHRA and YSYEKL. The CDR3 spells CASSHGLARASYEQYF. In DNA form, the CDR3 reads TGCGCCAGCAGCCACGGACTAGCCAGGGCCTCGTACGAGCAGTACTTC.

This clone was detected once. CDR3 bases: TGTGCCAGCAGTTTAATCGGGATGAGGAGCGGTGAGCAGTTCTTC. As protein: CASSLIGMRSGEQFF. The rearrangement links TRBV28 to TRBJ2-1; D possibly corresponds to TRBD2 (5 bases). V lost 2 bases to trimming and J lost 9 bases, with 17 bases between them. Germline V gives CDR1 MDHEN, CDR2 SYDVKM. The CDR3 runs 15 residues.

The V gene is TRBV2, the J gene TRBJ1-5, with no clear D. The V end was cut by 2 bases, the J end by 5 bases, with 7 bases between. CDR3 length equals 13 residues. From germline, CDR1 is SNHLY and CDR2 FYNNEI. The DNA of the CDR3 is TGTGCCAGCAGTGAAACGCGTGATCAGCCCCAGCATTTT. It encodes CASSETRDQPQHF.

V usage is TRBV28 and J usage is TRBJ1-2, with D possibly TRBD1 on 6 matching bases. This CDR3 comprises 16 residues. V gave up 8 bases and J gave up 2 bases, with 21 bases separating them. From germline, CDR1 is MDHEN and CDR2 SYDVKM. The CDR3 sequence: CASLDDVDRINYGYTF. The CDR3 DNA reads as TGTGCCAGCCTCGACGACGTCGACAGGATAAACTATGGCTACACCTTC.

This clone was detected once. The rearrangement links TRBV18 to TRBJ1-3; tentatively, D is TRBD1 (6 bases). Germline-derived CDR1 and CDR2 are KGHSH and LQKENI. Between the trimmed V and J ends, which lost 1 base and 0 bases, there was a span of 13 bases. This CDR3 has 17 amino acids. This CDR3 reads CASSPRTAQASGNTIYF. The CDR3 nucleotides are TGTGCCAGCTCACCACGGACAGCTCAGGCCTCTGGAAACACCATATATTTT.

In this sample, this clone turned up a few times. The chain couples TRBV29-1 to TRBJ1-1, with D unresolved. The CDR3 length is 13 residues. Trimming took off 3 bases at V and 1 base at J, with 9 bases between the two ends. From germline, CDR1 is SQVTM and CDR2 ANQGSEA. Here the CDR3 DNA reads TGCAGCGTTGAGCGCTTTCGGAACACTGAAGCTTTCTTT. As protein: CSVERFRNTEAFF.

This clone was counted a few times. J is TRBJ2-2 and V is TRBV9; D is unclear. The CDR3 covers 14 residues. Trimming shortened V by 3 bases and J by 0 bases, and 6 bases separated the two germline ends. Germline CDR1 reads SGDLS; CDR2 reads YYNGEE. The chain's CDR3 is CASSGSPNTGELFF. The CDR3 DNA reads as TGTGCCAGCAGCGGGAGTCCGAACACCGGGGAGCTGTTTTTT.

The J gene is TRBJ1-2, the V gene TRBV6-5; TRBD1 agrees at 9 bases. This CDR3 region has 12 residues. Germline CDR1 and CDR2: MNHEY and SVGAGI. The J segment lost 8 bases and the V segment lost 6 bases, leaving 4 bases of the junction unmatched. The CDR3 region has the DNA TGTGCCAGCAGCAGACAGGGGGGAGGCTACACCTTC. Its protein product is CASSRQGGGYTF.

This chain connects TRBV4-1 to TRBJ2-1; 10 bases line up with TRBD2. Germline CDR1 reads MGHRA; CDR2 reads YSYEKL. Trimming took 4 bases from V and 5 from J; bases not matched to a gene: 11. This CDR3 is 17 amino acids long. CDR3 amino acids: CASSPLRTSGTNNEQFF. The CDR3 coding sequence is TGCGCCAGCAGCCCGTTACGCACTAGCGGGACCAACAATGAGCAGTTCTTC.

The V and J genes are TRBV2 and TRBJ2-2, with D perhaps matching TRBD2 (5 bases). CDR3 length: 15 residues. Germline V CDR1 and CDR2: SNHLY, FYNNEI. The V end was cut by 6 bases, the J end by 6 bases, with 17 bases between. The CDR3 here is CASRVDGMGSGELFF. In nucleotides, the CDR3 is TGTGCCAGCAGAGTGGACGGGATGGGGTCCGGGGAGCTGTTTTTT.

The chain couples TRBV28 to TRBJ1-5; 8 nucleotides agree with TRBD1. Per the germline V gene, CDR1 is MDHEN and CDR2 is SYDVKM. J gave up 5 bases and V 5 bases, and 5 bases lay outside the gene matches. The CDR3 sequence is 14 residues long. DNA for the CDR3: TGTGCCAGCAGTCTCGGGACAGGTCATCAGCCCCAGCATTTT. Protein: CASSLGTGHQPQHF.

This clone was recorded once. The chain couples TRBV5-6 to TRBJ1-4; D might be TRBD1 (5 bases). This CDR3 spans 17 amino acids. Germline values: CDR1 SGHDT, CDR2 YYEEEE. V was pared by 4 bases and J by 7 bases, with 23 bases between. CDR3 DNA sequence: TGTGCCAGCAGCGCACTCAAAACGGACACCATTTTTGAAAAACTGTTTTTT. Translated, it gives CASSALKTDTIFEKLFF.

This chain joins TRBV4-1 and TRBJ1-3; no firm D call. V was pared by 0 bases and J by 1 base, with 7 bases between. The CDR3 has 15 amino acids. CDR1 and CDR2 from the germline V gene are MGHRA and YSYEKL. Written as DNA, the CDR3 is TGCGCCAGCAGCCAAGATCCCGTGTCTGGAAACACCATATATTTT. It is translated as CASSQDPVSGNTIYF.

A remark on this clone: At one end the junction does not follow the germline gene, possibly because of a read error. The chain couples TRBV19 to TRBJ2-7; 9 bases match TRBD1. This CDR3 has 12 amino acids. Germline CDR1 is LNHDA and CDR2 is SQIVND (reference sequence). This CDR3 reads CASSSGTGRKHF. The DNA for the CDR3 is TGTGCCAGTAGTTCCGGGACAGGGAGAAAGCACTTC.

V usage is TRBV3-1 (or the pseudogene TRBV3-2) and J usage is TRBJ2-7, with 8 bases identical to TRBD2. The CDR3 has 15 residues. V gave up 1 base and J gave up 3 bases; unmatched junction bases: 5. Looked up from germline, CDR1 is LGHDT and CDR2 is YNNKEL (reference sequence). CDR3 in DNA: TGTGCCAGCAGCCAAGCACTAGCGGATGACTACGAGCAGTACTTC. It is translated as CASSQALADDYEQYF.

This clone has more than one count but fewer than ten. CDR3 bases: TGTGCCAGCAGCGGGAGGAGCAACGAGCAGTACTTC. Protein product: CASSGRSNEQYF. This chain connects TRBV7-2 to TRBJ2-7, with D perhaps matching TRBD2 (6 bases). This CDR3 is 12 amino acids long. V was clipped by 5 bases and J by 5 bases, with 10 bases between them. Germline V gene data show CDR1 as SGHTA and CDR2 as FQGNSA.

The chain employs TRBV7-2 and TRBJ2-5, with D possibly matching TRBD1 (6 bases). CDR1 is SGHTA and CDR2 is FQGNSA in the germline V gene. CDR3 size: 16 residues. Deletions cut 4 bases from V and 2 bases from J, with 17 bases between. Written as DNA, the CDR3 is TGTGCCAGCAGCTCTCCCCCGGGACACAGACAAGAGACCCAGTACTTC. Translation: CASSSPPGHRQETQYF.